This is a list of T cell receptor beta chains from one sample in a study of beta chain features in type 1 diabetes. Generated by immunoSEQ multiplex PCR, the TCRdb table keeps only in-frame clones and is missing some. The sample consists of about 280,000 clones, approximately 15% of them appearing once. The sample comprised naive CD4+ T cells from blood. The receptor source for this set is a man aged 18 to 29 with type 1 diabetes. CDR3s include the opening cysteine and the closing phenylalanine or tryptophan. The order of the fields is V gene, clone size, J gene, D gene, CDR3 DNA, CDR3 protein. D genes are given only for firm matches. Clone size is stated in some rows and not others, as once, few, many or a class when expanded.

v_gene: TRBV11-2
abundance: few
j_gene: TRBJ2-7
d_gene: .
CDR3nt: TGTGCCAGCAGCTTAACCAGGCCCTCCTACGAGCAGTACTTC
CDR3aa: CASSLTRPSYEQYF

v_gene: TRBV11-3
abundance: .
j_gene: TRBJ2-3
d_gene: .
CDR3nt: TGTGCCAGCAGCTTAACAGGCGGCCGAAGCACAGATACGCAGTATTTT
CDR3aa: CASSLTGGRSTDTQYF

v_gene: TRBV7-9
abundance: .
j_gene: TRBJ2-1
d_gene: .
CDR3nt: TGTGCCAGCAGCGCGCGGCCAGGGAACGAGCAGTTCTTC
CDR3aa: CASSARPGNEQFF

v_gene: TRBV6-7
abundance: few
j_gene: TRBJ2-5
d_gene: .
CDR3nt: .
CDR3aa: CASSSSGHRQETQYF

v_gene: TRBV5-4
abundance: .
j_gene: TRBJ1-2
d_gene: .
CDR3nt: TGTGCCAGCAGCGCCGACTCTAACTATGGCTACACCTTC
CDR3aa: CASSADSNYGYTF

v_gene: TRBV30
abundance: few
j_gene: TRBJ1-4
d_gene: .
CDR3nt: TGTGCCTGGAGCGTCGGGGAAAAACTGTTTTTT
CDR3aa: CAWSVGEKLFF

v_gene: TRBV28
abundance: few
j_gene: TRBJ2-2
d_gene: .
CDR3nt: TGTGCCAGCAGTCCAGGACAGAAGTACACCGGGGAGCTGTTTTTT
CDR3aa: CASSPGQKYTGELFF

v_gene: TRBV5-1
abundance: few
j_gene: TRBJ2-7
d_gene: TRBD1
CDR3nt: TGCGCCAGCAGCTTGGAGGGGACAGGGTTCTACGAGCAGTACTTC
CDR3aa: CASSLEGTGFYEQYF

v_gene: TRBV23-1
abundance: few
j_gene: TRBJ2-6
d_gene: TRBD1
CDR3nt: TGCGCCAGCAGTCAATCGAACAGGGGGCTACAGATCTCTGGGGCCAACGTCCTGACTTTC
CDR3aa: CASSQSNRGLQISGANVLTF

v_gene: TRBV4-3
abundance: .
j_gene: TRBJ2-7
d_gene: TRBD2
CDR3nt: TGCGCCAGCAGCCAACAACTAGCGGGGGGCGACGAGCAGTACTTC
CDR3aa: CASSQQLAGGDEQYF

v_gene: TRBV5-1
abundance: few
j_gene: TRBJ2-3
d_gene: .
CDR3nt: TGCGCCAGCAGCTTGGTCCCGGAGCATCCAGATACGCAGTATTTT
CDR3aa: CASSLVPEHPDTQYF

v_gene: TRBV7-2
abundance: few
j_gene: TRBJ2-5
d_gene: .
CDR3nt: TGTGCCAGCAGCCGGGACAACCAAGAGACCCAGTACTTC
CDR3aa: CASSRDNQETQYF

v_gene: TRBV27
abundance: .
j_gene: TRBJ2-6
d_gene: .
CDR3nt: TGTGCCAGCAGCCCTTATCCTCTTGGGGGGAGCGAGGCCAACGTCCTGACTTTC
CDR3aa: CASSPYPLGGSEANVLTF

v_gene: TRBV9
abundance: few
j_gene: TRBJ2-7
d_gene: .
CDR3nt: TGTGCCAGCAGCCCTTCGGACAGTCCCTACGAGCAGTACTTC
CDR3aa: CASSPSDSPYEQYF

v_gene: TRBV29-1
abundance: .
j_gene: TRBJ2-5
d_gene: .
CDR3nt: TGCAGCGTTGAAAGGCAGGCCTCTGTTACCCAGTACTTC
CDR3aa: CSVERQASVTQYF

v_gene: TRBV6-5
abundance: .
j_gene: TRBJ2-1
d_gene: TRBD2
CDR3nt: TGTGCCAGCAGTTTACTAGCGGGAAGATCCTACAATGAGCAGTTCTTC
CDR3aa: CASSLLAGRSYNEQFF

v_gene: TRBV30
abundance: few
j_gene: TRBJ2-5
d_gene: TRBD2
CDR3nt: TGTGCCTGGAGTCTGGGACTAGCGGGACAAGAGACCCAGTACTTC
CDR3aa: CAWSLGLAGQETQYF

v_gene: TRBV28
abundance: .
j_gene: TRBJ2-3
d_gene: TRBD2
CDR3nt: TGTGCCAGCAGTTTAGGGACTACAGCAGATACGCAGTATTTT
CDR3aa: CASSLGTTADTQYF

v_gene: TRBV29-1
abundance: many
j_gene: TRBJ2-1
d_gene: .
CDR3nt: TGCAGCGTTGGAGGCAGGGTGGCCCTCCCCCAGTTCTTC
CDR3aa: CSVGGRVALPQFF

v_gene: TRBV9
abundance: once
j_gene: TRBJ2-1
d_gene: TRBD2
CDR3nt: TGTGCCAGCAGCTCGAGATCCCGGCCGGGCGGGGGCTACAATGAGCAGTTCTTC
CDR3aa: CASSSRSRPGGGYNEQFF

v_gene: TRBV11-2
abundance: few
j_gene: TRBJ1-2
d_gene: .
CDR3nt: TGTGCCAGCAGCACCAGGGCTAACTATGGCTACACCTTC
CDR3aa: CASSTRANYGYTF

v_gene: TRBV5-4
abundance: few
j_gene: TRBJ2-7
d_gene: TRBD2
CDR3nt: TGTGCCAGCAGCTCCCCGGCGGGGGGCTCCTACGAGCAGTACTTC
CDR3aa: CASSSPAGGSYEQYF

v_gene: TRBV29-1
abundance: .
j_gene: TRBJ1-2
d_gene: .
CDR3nt: TGCAGCGTTGAGCAGAGGTACGACTATGGCTACACCTTC
CDR3aa: CSVEQRYDYGYTF

v_gene: TRBV5-6
abundance: few
j_gene: TRBJ2-6
d_gene: TRBD2
CDR3nt: TGTGCCAGCAGCTTAGGGAGGGCAGGGGCCAACGTCCTGACTTTC
CDR3aa: CASSLGRAGANVLTF

v_gene: TRBV27
abundance: .
j_gene: TRBJ1-2
d_gene: TRBD1
CDR3nt: TGTGCCAGCAGTCGGCAACAGGGGAACGGGGGCTACACCTTC
CDR3aa: CASSRQQGNGGYTF

v_gene: TRBV6-6
abundance: .
j_gene: TRBJ2-5
d_gene: TRBD1
CDR3nt: TGTGCCAGCAGCCAAGGGACAGCTGAGACCCAGTACTTC
CDR3aa: CASSQGTAETQYF

v_gene: TRBV2
abundance: few
j_gene: TRBJ2-1
d_gene: TRBD2
CDR3nt: TGTGCCAGCAGTAGAGGGAGGGAGTACAATGAGCAGTTCTTC
CDR3aa: CASSRGREYNEQFF

v_gene: TRBV27
abundance: .
j_gene: TRBJ2-1
d_gene: .
CDR3nt: TGTGCCACCCTACCCCTAGCCGGGAGTAAGTTGAATGAGCAGTTCTTC
CDR3aa: CATLPLAGSKLNEQFF

v_gene: TRBV30
abundance: few
j_gene: TRBJ1-6
d_gene: .
CDR3nt: TGTGCCTGGAGCTCTGGGCCCTATAATTCACCCCTCCACTTT
CDR3aa: CAWSSGPYNSPLHF

v_gene: TRBV23-1
abundance: .
j_gene: TRBJ2-3
d_gene: TRBD2
CDR3nt: TGCGCCAGCAGTCAATCGGCGGGAGGAGATACGCAGTATTTT
CDR3aa: CASSQSAGGDTQYF

v_gene: TRBV7-2
abundance: few
j_gene: TRBJ1-1
d_gene: .
CDR3nt: TGTGCCAGCAGTTTTCCAGGGTGGACTGAAGCTTTCTTT
CDR3aa: CASSFPGWTEAFF

v_gene: TRBV4-1
abundance: few
j_gene: TRBJ2-3
d_gene: TRBD2
CDR3nt: TGCGCCAGCAGCCAATTGGGACTAGCGGTGACAGATACGCAGTATTTT
CDR3aa: CASSQLGLAVTDTQYF

v_gene: TRBV5-1
abundance: few
j_gene: TRBJ2-2
d_gene: .
CDR3nt: TGCGCCAGCAGCCCAAGGTCAGGGAACGCCGGGGAGCTGTTTTTT
CDR3aa: CASSPRSGNAGELFF

v_gene: TRBV7-2
abundance: .
j_gene: TRBJ2-3
d_gene: TRBD2
CDR3nt: TGTGCCAGCAGGCCTAGCGGACTCACAGATACGCAGTATTTT
CDR3aa: CASRPSGLTDTQYF

v_gene: TRBV6-6
abundance: .
j_gene: TRBJ2-7
d_gene: TRBD1
CDR3nt: TGTGCCAGCAGTAACGCGGGACAGGGCTACGAGCAGTACTTC
CDR3aa: CASSNAGQGYEQYF

v_gene: TRBV5-1
abundance: .
j_gene: TRBJ2-7
d_gene: .
CDR3nt: TGCGCCAGCAGCTCGACAGTCGCTCTGGACGAGCAGTACTTC
CDR3aa: CASSSTVALDEQYF

v_gene: TRBV6-4
abundance: .
j_gene: TRBJ2-1
d_gene: TRBD2
CDR3nt: TGTGCCAGCAGTGACACAGCGGGAGACCCCAATGAGCAGTTCTTC
CDR3aa: CASSDTAGDPNEQFF

v_gene: TRBV6-5
abundance: few
j_gene: TRBJ1-2
d_gene: .
CDR3nt: TGTGCCAGCAGTTACTCTGGCGGGGGGGACTATGGCTACACCTTC
CDR3aa: CASSYSGGGDYGYTF

v_gene: TRBV7-9
abundance: few
j_gene: TRBJ2-5
d_gene: TRBD1
CDR3nt: TGTGCCAGCAGCCCCCAGACAGGGTCGGAGACCCAGTACTTC
CDR3aa: CASSPQTGSETQYF

v_gene: TRBV28
abundance: .
j_gene: TRBJ2-5
d_gene: .
CDR3nt: TGTGCCAGCAGTTTCTACCCGGCGACAGGGCGGGGGACCCAGTACTTC
CDR3aa: CASSFYPATGRGTQYF

v_gene: TRBV7-9
abundance: few
j_gene: TRBJ1-2
d_gene: TRBD1
CDR3nt: TGTGCCAGCAGCTTATCCGGGACAGGGCTGTATGGCTACACCTTC
CDR3aa: CASSLSGTGLYGYTF

v_gene: TRBV7-2
abundance: few
j_gene: TRBJ1-2
d_gene: TRBD1
CDR3nt: TGTGCCAGCAGCCTCAGACAGGGGGCGACTAACTATGGCTACACCTTC
CDR3aa: CASSLRQGATNYGYTF

v_gene: TRBV5-1
abundance: few
j_gene: TRBJ2-7
d_gene: TRBD1
CDR3nt: TGCGCCAGCAGCTTGGCCCGGGACAGGGGGCAGCTCGAGCAGTACTTC
CDR3aa: CASSLARDRGQLEQYF

v_gene: TRBV5-1
abundance: few
j_gene: TRBJ2-3
d_gene: .
CDR3nt: TGCGCCAGCAGCTTGCCGGGGAACACAGATACGCAGTATTTT
CDR3aa: CASSLPGNTDTQYF

v_gene: TRBV6-5
abundance: few
j_gene: TRBJ2-5
d_gene: .
CDR3nt: TGTGCCAGCAGTTACTCCAGGGGCTGGGAGACCCAGTACTTC
CDR3aa: CASSYSRGWETQYF

v_gene: TRBV2
abundance: few
j_gene: TRBJ2-6
d_gene: .
CDR3nt: TGTGCTGGAGGGGCACTGGCCAACGTCCTGACTTTC
CDR3aa: CAGGALANVLTF

v_gene: TRBV30
abundance: .
j_gene: TRBJ2-1
d_gene: TRBD2
CDR3nt: TGTGCCTGGGGACTAGCGGGAGCGTACAATGAGCAGTTCTTC
CDR3aa: CAWGLAGAYNEQFF

v_gene: TRBV5-1
abundance: few
j_gene: TRBJ2-3
d_gene: TRBD1
CDR3nt: TGCGCCAGCAGCTACAGGGGTGTTGGAGATACGCAGTATTTT
CDR3aa: CASSYRGVGDTQYF

v_gene: TRBV15
abundance: .
j_gene: TRBJ2-7
d_gene: .
CDR3nt: TGTGCCACCAGCAGTGCCACCGGGCGAGGGATCTCCTACGAGCAGTACTTC
CDR3aa: CATSSATGRGISYEQYF

v_gene: TRBV11-1
abundance: few
j_gene: TRBJ2-1
d_gene: TRBD2
CDR3nt: TGTGCCAGCAGCCGCGGACTAGCGGGAGGCAGCTCCTACAATGAGCAGTTCTTC
CDR3aa: CASSRGLAGGSSYNEQFF

v_gene: TRBV10-3
abundance: few
j_gene: TRBJ2-7
d_gene: TRBD1
CDR3nt: TGTGCCATCAGGACAGGGACCTACGAGCAGTACTTC
CDR3aa: CAIRTGTYEQYF

v_gene: TRBV28
abundance: .
j_gene: TRBJ1-6
d_gene: TRBD1
CDR3nt: TGTGCCAGCAGTACCCTGCAGGGGGTGTCACCCCTCCACTTT
CDR3aa: CASSTLQGVSPLHF

v_gene: TRBV25-1
abundance: .
j_gene: TRBJ2-3
d_gene: TRBD2
CDR3nt: TGTGCCAGCAGTGAATACGGGACTAGCGGTACAGATACGCAGTATTTT
CDR3aa: CASSEYGTSGTDTQYF

v_gene: TRBV14
abundance: .
j_gene: TRBJ2-7
d_gene: .
CDR3nt: TGTGCCAGCAGCCGGGGCGGGATCGTTTACGAGCAGTACTTC
CDR3aa: CASSRGGIVYEQYF

v_gene: TRBV29-1
abundance: .
j_gene: TRBJ2-7
d_gene: TRBD1
CDR3nt: TGCAGCGTTGAAAAGCAGGAGAACAGGGGATACGAGCAGTACTTC
CDR3aa: CSVEKQENRGYEQYF

v_gene: TRBV19
abundance: few
j_gene: TRBJ2-2
d_gene: TRBD1
CDR3nt: TGTGCCAGTAGTACGGACAGGGTGAACACCGGGGAGCTGTTTTTT
CDR3aa: CASSTDRVNTGELFF

v_gene: TRBV9
abundance: few
j_gene: TRBJ1-4
d_gene: TRBD1
CDR3nt: TGTGCCAGCAGCGTCGGACAGGGGTCACCCACCAGGGGGGAAAAACTGTTTTTT
CDR3aa: CASSVGQGSPTRGEKLFF

v_gene: TRBV27
abundance: few
j_gene: TRBJ1-6
d_gene: .
CDR3nt: TGTGCCAGCAGTTTCCCCCGGAGGGATTCACCCCTCCACTTT
CDR3aa: CASSFPRRDSPLHF

v_gene: TRBV30
abundance: .
j_gene: TRBJ1-1
d_gene: .
CDR3nt: TGTGCCTGGAGCCCAGGAGGAGTCGCTGAAGCTTTCTTT
CDR3aa: CAWSPGGVAEAFF